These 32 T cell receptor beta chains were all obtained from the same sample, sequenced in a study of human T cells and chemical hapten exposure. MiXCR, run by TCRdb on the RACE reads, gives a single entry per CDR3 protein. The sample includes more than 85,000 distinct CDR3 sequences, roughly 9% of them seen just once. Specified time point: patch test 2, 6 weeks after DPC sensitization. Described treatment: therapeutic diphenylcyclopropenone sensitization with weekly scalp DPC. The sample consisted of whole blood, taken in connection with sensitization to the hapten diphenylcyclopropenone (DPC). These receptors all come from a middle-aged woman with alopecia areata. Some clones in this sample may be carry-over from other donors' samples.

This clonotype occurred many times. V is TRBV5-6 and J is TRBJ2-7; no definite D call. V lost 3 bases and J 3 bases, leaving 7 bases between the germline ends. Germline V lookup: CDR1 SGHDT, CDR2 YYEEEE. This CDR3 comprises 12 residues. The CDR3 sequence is CASSWSNYEQYF. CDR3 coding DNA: TGTGCCAGCAGCTGGAGCAACTACGAGCAGTACTTC.

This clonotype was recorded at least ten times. The DNA of the CDR3 is TGTGCCTGGAGTGCCAGGGGAATTGGCAATCAGCCCCAGCATTTT. It is translated as CAWSARGIGNQPQHF. This rearrangement joins TRBV30 to TRBJ1-5; D perhaps matches TRBD1 (6 bases). Germline-derived CDR1 and CDR2 are GTSNPN and SVGIG (reference sequence). CDR3 size: 15 residues. V lost 1 base and J lost 2, with 12 bases in between.

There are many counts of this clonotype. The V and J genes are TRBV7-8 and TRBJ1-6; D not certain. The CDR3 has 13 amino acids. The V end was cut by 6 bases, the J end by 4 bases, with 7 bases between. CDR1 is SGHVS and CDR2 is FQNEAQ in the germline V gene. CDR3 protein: CASSEDYNSPLHF. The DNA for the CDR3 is TGTGCCAGCAGTGAGGATTATAATTCACCCCTCCACTTT.

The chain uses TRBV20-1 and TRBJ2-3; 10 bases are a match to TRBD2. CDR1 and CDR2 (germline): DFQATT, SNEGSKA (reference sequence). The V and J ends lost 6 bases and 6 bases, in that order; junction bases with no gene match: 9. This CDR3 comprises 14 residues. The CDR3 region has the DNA TGCAGTGCGGTTAAAGCGGGGGGGCCGGATACGCAGTATTTT. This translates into CSAVKAGGPDTQYF.

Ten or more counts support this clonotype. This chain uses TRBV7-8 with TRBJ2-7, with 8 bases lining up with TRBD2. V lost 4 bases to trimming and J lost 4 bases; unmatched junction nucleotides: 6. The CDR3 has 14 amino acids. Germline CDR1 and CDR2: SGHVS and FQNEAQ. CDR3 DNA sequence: TGTGCCAGCAGCTCGAGCGGCGGGGGGTACGAGCAGTACTTC. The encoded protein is CASSSSGGGYEQYF.

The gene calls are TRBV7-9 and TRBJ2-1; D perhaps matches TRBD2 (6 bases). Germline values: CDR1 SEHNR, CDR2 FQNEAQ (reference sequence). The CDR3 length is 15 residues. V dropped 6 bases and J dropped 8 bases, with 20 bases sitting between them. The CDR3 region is CASRPRDWTADEQFF. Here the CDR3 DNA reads TGTGCCAGCAGACCAAGGGACTGGACGGCCGATGAGCAGTTCTTC.

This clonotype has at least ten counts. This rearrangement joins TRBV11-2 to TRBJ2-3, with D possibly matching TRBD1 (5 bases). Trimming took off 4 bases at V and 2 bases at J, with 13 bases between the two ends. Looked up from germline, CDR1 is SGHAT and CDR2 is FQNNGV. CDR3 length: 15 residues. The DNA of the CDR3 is TGTGCCAGCAGCTCAGGGTACGGATCCACAGATACGCAGTATTTT. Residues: CASSSGYGSTDTQYF.

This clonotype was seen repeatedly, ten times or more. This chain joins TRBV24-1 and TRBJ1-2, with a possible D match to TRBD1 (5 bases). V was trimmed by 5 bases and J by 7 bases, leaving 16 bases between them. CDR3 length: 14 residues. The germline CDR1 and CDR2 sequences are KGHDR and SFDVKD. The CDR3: CATSASGWDSGYTF. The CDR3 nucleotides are TGTGCCACCAGTGCCTCTGGCTGGGACTCTGGCTACACCTTC.

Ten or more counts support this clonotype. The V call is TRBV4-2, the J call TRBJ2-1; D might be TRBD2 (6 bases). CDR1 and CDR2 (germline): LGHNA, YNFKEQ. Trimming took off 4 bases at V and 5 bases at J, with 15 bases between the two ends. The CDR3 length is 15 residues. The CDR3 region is CASSPERWGDNEQFF. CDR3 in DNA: TGTGCCAGCAGCCCCGAACGTTGGGGGGACAATGAGCAGTTCTTC.

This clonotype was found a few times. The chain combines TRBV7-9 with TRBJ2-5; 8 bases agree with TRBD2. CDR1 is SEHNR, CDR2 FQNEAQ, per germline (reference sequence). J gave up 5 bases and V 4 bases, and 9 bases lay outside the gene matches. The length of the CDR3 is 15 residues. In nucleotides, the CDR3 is TGTGCCAGCAGCTCTAATAGCGGGGAGGGCGAGACCCAGTACTTC. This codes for CASSSNSGEGETQYF. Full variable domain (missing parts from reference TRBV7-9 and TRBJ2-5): DTGVSQNPRHKITKRGQNVTFRCDPISEHNRLYWYRQTLGQGPEFLTYFQNEAQLEKSRLLSDRFSAERPKGSFSTLEIQRTEQGDSAMYLCASSSNSGEGETQYFGPGTRLLVL.

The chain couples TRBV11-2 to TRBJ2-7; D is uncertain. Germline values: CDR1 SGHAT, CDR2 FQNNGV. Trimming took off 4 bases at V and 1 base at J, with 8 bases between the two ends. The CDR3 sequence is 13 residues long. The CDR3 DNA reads TGTGCCAGCAGCTGGGTCGGTTCCTACGAGCAGTACTTC. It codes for CASSWVGSYEQYF. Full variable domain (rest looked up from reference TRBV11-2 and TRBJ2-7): EAGVAQSPRYKIIEKRQSVAFWCNPISGHATLYWYQQILGQGPKLLIQFQNNGVVDDSQLPKDRFSAERLKGVDSTLKIQPAKLEDSAVYLCASSWVGSYEQYFGPGTRLTVT.

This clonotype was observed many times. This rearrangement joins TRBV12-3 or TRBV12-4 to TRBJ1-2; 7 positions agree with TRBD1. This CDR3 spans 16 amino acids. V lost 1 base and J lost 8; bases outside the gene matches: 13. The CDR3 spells CASSLVGDSPSKGYTF. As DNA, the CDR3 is TGTGCCAGCAGTTTAGTAGGGGACAGCCCGTCTAAGGGCTACACCTTC.

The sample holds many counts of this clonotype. CDR3 in DNA: TGTGCCAGCAGCTTATCGTCCTACGAGCAGTACTTC. This translates into CASSLSSYEQYF. The chain joins TRBV11-2 to TRBJ2-7; unclear D gene. Trimming shortened V by 2 bases and J by 1 base, and 3 bases separated the two germline ends. Germline V gene lookup returns CDR1 SGHAT and CDR2 FQNNGV. The CDR3 runs to 12 residues.

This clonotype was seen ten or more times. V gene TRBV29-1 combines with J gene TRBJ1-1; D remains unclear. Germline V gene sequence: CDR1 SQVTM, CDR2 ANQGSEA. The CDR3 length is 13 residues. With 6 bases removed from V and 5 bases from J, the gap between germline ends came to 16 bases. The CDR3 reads CSVGANMRTEAFF. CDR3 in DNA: TGCAGCGTCGGAGCGAATATGAGGACTGAAGCTTTCTTT.

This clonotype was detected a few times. CDR3 residues: CASRRGTGMETQYF. CDR3 coding DNA: TGTGCCAGCCGACGAGGGACAGGGATGGAGACCCAGTACTTC. The rearrangement uses TRBV2 and TRBJ2-5, with 9 nucleotides matching TRBD1. CDR1 is SNHLY and CDR2 is FYNNEI in the germline V gene. The V segment lost 8 bases and the J segment 5 bases; nucleotides outside the gene matches: 9. The CDR3 runs 14 residues.

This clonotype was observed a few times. The CDR3 nucleotides read TGCAGCGTTGAGACTCAGGACCAGGGTGAAGCTTTCTTT. This translates into CSVETQDQGEAFF. The chain is built from TRBV29-1 and TRBJ1-1; D perhaps matches TRBD1 (5 bases). The CDR3 is 13 residues long. CDR1 SQVTM and CDR2 ANQGSEA come from the germline V gene. Trimming took 3 bases from V and 7 from J, leaving 15 bases between them.

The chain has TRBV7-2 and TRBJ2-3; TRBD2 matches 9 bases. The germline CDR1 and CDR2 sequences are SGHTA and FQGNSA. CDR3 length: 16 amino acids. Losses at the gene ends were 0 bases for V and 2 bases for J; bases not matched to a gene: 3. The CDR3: CASSLAGTSFTDTQYF. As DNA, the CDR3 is TGTGCCAGCAGCTTAGCGGGGACTAGCTTCACAGATACGCAGTATTTT.

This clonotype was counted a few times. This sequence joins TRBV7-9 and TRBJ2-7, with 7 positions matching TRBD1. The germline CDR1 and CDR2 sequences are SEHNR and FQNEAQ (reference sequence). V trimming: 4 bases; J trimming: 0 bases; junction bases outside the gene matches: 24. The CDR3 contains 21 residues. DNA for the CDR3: TGTGCCAGCAGCTCTAAGGGGACCGGGACAGAAGGGAAGATGAGCTCCTACGAGCAGTACTTC. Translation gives CASSSKGTGTEGKMSSYEQYF.

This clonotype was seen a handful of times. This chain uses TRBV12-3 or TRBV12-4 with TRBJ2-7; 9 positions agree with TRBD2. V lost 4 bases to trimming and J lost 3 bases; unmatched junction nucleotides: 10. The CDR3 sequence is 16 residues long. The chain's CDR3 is CASSSTLAGLNYEQYF. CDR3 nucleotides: TGTGCCAGCAGTTCCACCCTAGCGGGGTTGAACTACGAGCAGTACTTC.

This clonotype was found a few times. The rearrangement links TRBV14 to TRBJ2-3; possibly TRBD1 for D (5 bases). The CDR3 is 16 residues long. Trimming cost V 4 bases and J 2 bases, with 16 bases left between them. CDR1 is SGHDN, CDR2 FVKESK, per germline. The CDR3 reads CASSPRAGAYTDTQYF. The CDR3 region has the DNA TGTGCCAGCAGCCCCCGAGCTGGGGCCTACACAGATACGCAGTATTTT.

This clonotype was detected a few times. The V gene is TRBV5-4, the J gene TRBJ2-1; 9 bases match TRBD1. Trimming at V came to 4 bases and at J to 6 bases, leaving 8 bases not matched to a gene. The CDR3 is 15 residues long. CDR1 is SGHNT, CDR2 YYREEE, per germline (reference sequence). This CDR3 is CASSQTGGPFNEQFF. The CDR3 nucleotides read TGTGCCAGCAGCCAGACAGGGGGTCCCTTCAATGAGCAGTTCTTC.

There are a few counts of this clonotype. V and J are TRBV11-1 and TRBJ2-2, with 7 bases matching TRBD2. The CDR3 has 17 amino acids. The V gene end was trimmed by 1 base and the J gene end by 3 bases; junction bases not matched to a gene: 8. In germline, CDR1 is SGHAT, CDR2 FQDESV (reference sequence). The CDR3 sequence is CASSLGSSGPYTGELFF. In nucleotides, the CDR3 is TGTGCCAGCAGCTTAGGTTCTAGCGGACCTTACACCGGGGAGCTGTTTTTT.

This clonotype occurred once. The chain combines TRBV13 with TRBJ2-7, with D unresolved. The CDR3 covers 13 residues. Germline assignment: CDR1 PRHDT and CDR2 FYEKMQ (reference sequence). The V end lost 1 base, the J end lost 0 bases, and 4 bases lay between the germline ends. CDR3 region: CASSLELSYEQYF. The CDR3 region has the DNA TGTGCCAGCAGCTTAGAGCTCTCCTACGAGCAGTACTTC.

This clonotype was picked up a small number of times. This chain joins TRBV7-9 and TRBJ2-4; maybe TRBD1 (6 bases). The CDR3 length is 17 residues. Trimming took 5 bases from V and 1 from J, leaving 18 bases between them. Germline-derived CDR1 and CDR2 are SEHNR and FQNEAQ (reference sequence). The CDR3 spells CASSPSQGEVAKNIQYF. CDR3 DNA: TGTGCCAGCAGCCCCTCACAGGGAGAGGTTGCCAAAAACATTCAGTACTTC. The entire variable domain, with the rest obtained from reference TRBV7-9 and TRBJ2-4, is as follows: DTGVSQNPRHKITKRGQNVTFRCDPISEHNRLYWYRQTLGQGPEFLTYFQNEAQLEKSRLLSDRFSAERPKGSFSTLEIQRTEQGDSAMYLCASSPSQGEVAKNIQYFGAGTRLSVL.

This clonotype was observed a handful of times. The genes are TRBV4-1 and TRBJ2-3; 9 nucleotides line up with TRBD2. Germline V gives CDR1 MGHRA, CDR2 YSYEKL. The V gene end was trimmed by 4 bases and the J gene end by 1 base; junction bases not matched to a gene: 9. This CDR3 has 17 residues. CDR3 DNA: TGCGCCAGCAGCCGAGCCCCTCGCGGGGGGGGCACAGATACGCAGTATTTT. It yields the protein CASSRAPRGGGTDTQYF.

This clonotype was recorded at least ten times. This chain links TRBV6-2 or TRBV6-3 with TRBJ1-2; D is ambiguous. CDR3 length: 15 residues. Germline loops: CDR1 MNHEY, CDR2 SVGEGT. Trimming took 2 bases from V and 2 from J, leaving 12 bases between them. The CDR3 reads CASSYEGILNYGYTF. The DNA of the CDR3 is TGTGCCAGCAGTTACGAAGGGATCCTAAACTATGGCTACACCTTC.

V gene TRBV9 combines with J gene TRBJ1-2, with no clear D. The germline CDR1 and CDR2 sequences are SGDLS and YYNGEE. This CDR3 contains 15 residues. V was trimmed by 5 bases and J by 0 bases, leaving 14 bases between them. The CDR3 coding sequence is TGTGCCAGCAGTGAGAACATGGGAACTAACTATGGCTACACCTTC. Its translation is CASSENMGTNYGYTF. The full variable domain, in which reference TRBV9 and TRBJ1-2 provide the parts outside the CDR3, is DSGVTQTPKHLITATGQRVTLRCSPRSGDLSVYWYQQSLDQGLQFLIQYYNGEERAKGNILERFSAQQFPDLHSELNLSSLELGDSALYFCASSENMGTNYGYTFGSGTRLTVV.

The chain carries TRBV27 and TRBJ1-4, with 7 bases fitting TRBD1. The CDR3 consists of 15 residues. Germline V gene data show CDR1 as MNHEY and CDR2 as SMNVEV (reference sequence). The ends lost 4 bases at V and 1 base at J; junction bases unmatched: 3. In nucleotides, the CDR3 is TGTGCCAGCAGTTGGAACAGGGGAACTAATGAAAAACTGTTTTTT. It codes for CASSWNRGTNEKLFF.

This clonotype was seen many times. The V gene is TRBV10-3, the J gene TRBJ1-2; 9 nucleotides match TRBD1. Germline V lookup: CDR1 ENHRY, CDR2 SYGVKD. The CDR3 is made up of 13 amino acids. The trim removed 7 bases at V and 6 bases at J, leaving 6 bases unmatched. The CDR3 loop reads CAITEDRGDGYTF. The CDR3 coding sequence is TGTGCCATCACCGAGGACAGGGGAGATGGCTACACCTTC.

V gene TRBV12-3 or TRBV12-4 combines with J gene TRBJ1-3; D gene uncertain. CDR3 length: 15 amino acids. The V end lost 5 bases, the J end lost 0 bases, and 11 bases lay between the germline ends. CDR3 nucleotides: TGTGCCAGCAGTAGGACGGATTACTCTGGAAACACCATATATTTT. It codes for CASSRTDYSGNTIYF.

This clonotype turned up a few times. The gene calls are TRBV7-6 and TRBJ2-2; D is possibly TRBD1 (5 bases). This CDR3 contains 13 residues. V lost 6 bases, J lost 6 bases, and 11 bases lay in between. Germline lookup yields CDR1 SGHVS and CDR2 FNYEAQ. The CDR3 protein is CASRPGHSGELFF. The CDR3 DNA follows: TGTGCCAGCAGACCAGGGCACTCCGGGGAGCTGTTTTTT.

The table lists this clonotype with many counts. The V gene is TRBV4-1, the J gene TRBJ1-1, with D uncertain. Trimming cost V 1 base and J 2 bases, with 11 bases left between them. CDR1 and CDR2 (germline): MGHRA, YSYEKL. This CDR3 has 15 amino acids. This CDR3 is CASSQVMVYNTEAFF. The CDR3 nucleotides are TGCGCCAGCAGCCAAGTAATGGTTTACAACACTGAAGCTTTCTTT.